This TCR beta chain is from a study of blood T cell repertoires in COVID-19. Participant age was 18 to 89 years, and participants resided in fewer than 30 US areas. Categorization into cohorts depended on clinical history that participants reported. Before being deemed recovered, Cohort 3 donors had two negative PCRs, clearance, or symptom resolution. After removal of 5 bases from V and 7 bases from J, the junction contained 8 bases not matched to a gene. Germline V gene data show CDR1 as MNHEY and CDR2 as SVGEGT. This CDR3 is built from 14 residues. Methods used by the authors: Estimated nucleated cell counts came from reference gene primer amplification. Sequencing used immunoSEQ multiplex PCR; TCRdb keeps in-frame clones, though not all of them. V and J calls and clone size are copied from that table; D and trimming were computed from the DNA. This table holds 250,000 to 300,000 clones, 88% found once.

This clone was observed once. This chain uses TRBV6-2 or TRBV6-3 with TRBJ2-1, with 7 bases that match TRBD2. The sequencing sample was made of PBMCs or T cells enriched from blood (not recorded which). The receptor was derived from a woman aged 25 to 39 who had recovered from COVID-19. The CDR3 bases are TGTGCCAGCAGTCGGCGACTAGCTCAGAATGAGCAGTTCTTC. It specifies CASSRRLAQNEQFF.